The next 22 T cell receptor beta chains were all read from a single sample in a study of T cell repertoires in cytomegalovirus infection. Via MiXCR, TCRdb re-called the reads, giving one row per CDR3 protein. Among under 150,000 distinct CDR3 sequences listed, about 10% were seen once. Input material: PBMCs. The receptors stem from a human donor in good health (CMV status not recorded). Some clones in this sample may be carry-over from other donors' samples.

This chain uses TRBV20-1 with TRBJ1-5; TRBD1 matches 8 bases. Trimming took 0 bases from V and 9 from J; bases not matched to a gene: 7. There are 14 residues in the CDR3. Germline CDR1 DFQATT, CDR2 SNEGSKA (reference sequence). CDR3 region: CSAREGTGLGPQHF. The CDR3 bases are TGCAGTGCTAGAGAAGGGACAGGCCTTGGGCCCCAGCATTTT.

The chain has TRBV12-3 or TRBV12-4 and TRBJ2-3, with a possible D match to TRBD2 (6 bases). This CDR3 comprises 18 residues. V dropped 3 bases and J dropped 0 bases, with 19 bases sitting between them. The CDR3 bases are TGTGCCAGCAGTTTCTCTCTAGGGCTAGCGCTGAGCACAGATACGCAGTATTTT. Translation gives CASSFSLGLALSTDTQYF.

This clonotype was counted between two and nine times. CDR3 amino acids: CASTRDTGELFF. The CDR3 DNA reads TGCGCCAGCACCCGAGACACCGGGGAGCTGTTTTTT. V usage is TRBV5-1 and J usage is TRBJ2-2; D is unresolved. This CDR3 comprises 12 residues. CDR1 and CDR2 (germline): SGHRS, YFSETQ. Trimming stripped 6 bases from V and 3 bases from J, with 6 bases between.

Many counts were recorded for this clonotype. The V gene is TRBV7-9, the J gene TRBJ1-5, with 7 nucleotides matching TRBD1. The germline V gene encodes CDR1 SEHNR and CDR2 FQNEAQ (reference sequence). The CDR3 length is 16 residues. With V trimmed by 2 bases and J by 3 bases, 7 bases remained unmatched. The CDR3 loop is CASSLQGTVTNQPQHF. The CDR3 DNA follows: TGTGCCAGCAGCTTACAAGGGACAGTTACCAATCAGCCCCAGCATTTT.

This clonotype was detected many times. V gene TRBV20-1 combines with J gene TRBJ2-3, with 11 bases lining up with TRBD2. The germline CDR1 and CDR2 sequences are DFQATT and SNEGSKA (reference sequence). The CDR3 consists of 15 residues. V trimming: 3 bases; J trimming: 3 bases; junction bases outside the gene matches: 5. The DNA for the CDR3 is TGCAGTGCTAGGGAGGGACTAGCGGAAACAGATACGCAGTATTTT. As protein: CSAREGLAETDTQYF.

The rearrangement uses TRBV3-1 and TRBJ2-7; D possibly corresponds to TRBD2 (5 bases). The germline V and J ends were trimmed by 0 bases and 6 bases, with 18 bases remaining between them. Germline CDR1 is LGHDT and CDR2 is YNNKEL (reference sequence). This CDR3 region has 16 residues. Here the CDR3 DNA reads TGTGCCAGCAGCCAAGATCCGCGGAGGATGGGCGCCGAGCAGTACTTC. Its translation is CASSQDPRRMGAEQYF.

This clonotype was found many times. V is TRBV3-1 and J is TRBJ1-5, with D perhaps matching TRBD1 (5 bases). Between the trimmed V and J ends, which lost 5 bases and 6 bases, there was a span of 11 bases. Germline V gives CDR1 LGHDT, CDR2 YNNKEL (reference sequence). The CDR3 runs 13 residues. This chain's CDR3 is CASSERGTQPQHF. CDR3 nucleotides: TGTGCCAGCAGCGAAAGGGGAACTCAGCCCCAGCATTTT.

This clonotype was observed many times. The V gene is TRBV12-5, the J gene TRBJ1-2; D perhaps matches TRBD1 (6 bases). The germline CDR1 and CDR2 sequences are LGHNT and FRNRAP. V lost 3 bases and J lost 4, with 12 bases in between. The CDR3 is 14 amino acids. For the CDR3, the DNA is TGTGCTAGTGGTTTTGGCAGGGGCTTCTATGGCTACACCTTC. Its translation: CASGFGRGFYGYTF.

This clonotype was seen at least ten times. The CDR3 here is CASSTGSSYNEQFF. CDR3 in DNA: TGTGCCAGCAGCACAGGGAGCTCCTACAATGAGCAGTTCTTC. The rearrangement joins TRBV12-3 or TRBV12-4 to TRBJ2-1, with a tentative D call TRBD1 (6 bases). V was cut by 6 bases and J by 0 bases, with 9 bases left in between. The CDR3 has 14 residues.

This clonotype was recorded many times. The genes are TRBV19 and TRBJ1-6; TRBD1 might be the D (5 bases). The V end lost 9 bases, the J end lost 6 bases, and 12 bases lay between the germline ends. Germline-derived CDR1 and CDR2 are LNHDA and SQIVND (reference sequence). The CDR3 is made up of 13 amino acids. Here the CDR3 reads CASQYGGNSPLHF. CDR3 nucleotides: TGTGCCAGCCAGTACGGGGGTAATTCACCCCTCCACTTT.

This clonotype was counted at least ten times. V gene TRBV7-2 combines with J gene TRBJ1-1; 7 positions match TRBD1. Germline V gene data show CDR1 as SGHTA and CDR2 as FQGNSA. This CDR3 is 15 amino acids long. With V trimmed by 2 bases and J by 6 bases, 9 bases remained unmatched. This chain's CDR3 is CASSLPPPTGSEAFF. Here the CDR3 DNA reads TGTGCCAGCAGCTTACCCCCTCCGACAGGGTCTGAAGCTTTCTTT.

This clonotype was seen a handful of times. The chain is built from TRBV14 and TRBJ1-6, with 7 bases lining up with TRBD1. CDR1 and CDR2 from the germline V gene are SGHDN and FVKESK. This CDR3 contains 17 residues. V lost 4 bases and J lost 3; bases outside the gene matches: 9. In nucleotides, the CDR3 is TGTGCCAGCAGCCCCCGGGACAGTTCTTTCTATAATTCACCCCTCCACTTT. Translating gives CASSPRDSSFYNSPLHF.

This clonotype was seen many times. The rearrangement links TRBV12-3 or TRBV12-4 to TRBJ1-5; 7 bases align to TRBD1. This CDR3 has 16 amino acids. Trimming cost V 0 bases and J 3 bases; bases outside gene matches: 5. The CDR3 nucleotides are TGTGCCAGCAGTTTAGCTGGCAGGGGGGACAATCAGCCCCAGCATTTT. Its protein product is CASSLAGRGDNQPQHF.

In its sample, this clonotype was seen many times. The gene calls are TRBV2 and TRBJ2-2; 9 bases align to TRBD1. Unmatched junction bases numbered 3, after V lost 7 bases and J lost 3 bases. Germline V gives CDR1 SNHLY, CDR2 FYNNEI. The CDR3 runs 14 residues. CDR3 in DNA: TGTGCCAGCAAGAGACAGGGGGACACCGGGGAGCTGTTTTTT. Translating gives CASKRQGDTGELFF.

This clonotype was counted between two and nine times. The junction departs from germline at one end; a sequencing error may be responsible. The V gene is TRBV29-1, the J gene TRBJ1-2; a weak D match, TRBD1 (5 bases). The CDR3 extends over 12 amino acids. Germline CDR1 reads SQVTM; CDR2 reads ANQGSEA. The CDR3 DNA reads as TGCAGCGTGGAGGGAGGCAGGGATGGGACCCCCTTC. As protein: CSVEGGRDGTPF. The whole variable domain, filled in from reference TRBV29-1 and TRBJ1-2, reads SAVISQKPSRDICQRGTSLTIQCQVDSQVTMMFWYRQQPGQSLTLIATANQGSEATYESGFVIDKFPISRPNLTFSTLTVSNMSPEDSSIYLCSVEGGRDGTPFGSGTRLTVV.

This clonotype was picked up a small number of times. This chain links TRBV5-4 with TRBJ1-2, with TRBD1 matching over 7 bases. V lost 2 bases and J lost 3; bases outside the gene matches: 7. Germline loops: CDR1 SGHNT, CDR2 YYREEE (reference sequence). This CDR3 contains 15 residues. CDR3 protein: CASSLDRDSYYGYTF. CDR3 in DNA: TGTGCCAGCAGCTTAGACCGGGACAGCTACTATGGCTACACCTTC.

This clonotype came up many times. J is TRBJ2-1 and V is TRBV20-1, with TRBD2 matching 7 bases. The V gene's germline CDR1 is DFQATT and CDR2 SNEGSKA (reference sequence). CDR3 size: 14 residues. J lost 5 bases, V lost 5 bases, and 9 bases had no gene match. CDR3 nucleotides: TGCAGTGCTCGAGCGGGGTCGCCAAACAATGAGCAGTTCTTC. It translates to CSARAGSPNNEQFF.

The chain recombines TRBV2 with TRBJ2-5; D is possibly TRBD1 (6 bases). V dropped 2 bases and J dropped 5 bases, with 15 bases sitting between them. Germline-derived CDR1 and CDR2 are SNHLY and FYNNEI. This CDR3 has 15 amino acids. CDR3 DNA: TGTGCCAGCAGTGAACAGTCAGGGGCACGGGAGACCCAGTACTTC. As protein: CASSEQSGARETQYF.

This clonotype was found many times. The chain carries TRBV20-1 and TRBJ2-7; possible D gene TRBD1, 9 bases. Deletions cut 6 bases from V and 6 bases from J, with 21 bases between. Germline V gene lookup returns CDR1 DFQATT and CDR2 SNEGSKA (reference sequence). The CDR3 extends over 14 amino acids. CDR3 DNA: TGCAGTGCACAGGGGGCTAGCGGGCGGATCGAGCAGTACTTC. Encoded protein: CSAQGASGRIEQYF.

Many counts were recorded for this clonotype. The chain employs TRBV7-8 and TRBJ2-7; 11 bases match TRBD1. Germline assignment: CDR1 SGHVS and CDR2 FQNEAQ. The CDR3 length is 15 residues. The V segment lost 5 bases and the J segment 2 bases; nucleotides outside the gene matches: 5. The CDR3 DNA is TGTGCCAGCAGCAAAGGGACAGGGGGGGCCTACGAGCAGTACTTC. It codes for CASSKGTGGAYEQYF.

V is TRBV29-1 and J is TRBJ1-2; D gene ambiguous. Germline V gene sequence: CDR1 SQVTM, CDR2 ANQGSEA. V lost 3 bases, J lost 5 bases, and 7 bases lay in between. There are 11 residues in the CDR3. DNA of the CDR3: TGCAGCGTTGACGAGGGTTATGGCTACACCTTC. As protein: CSVDEGYGYTF. The whole variable domain, filled in from reference TRBV29-1 and TRBJ1-2, reads SAVISQKPSRDICQRGTSLTIQCQVDSQVTMMFWYRQQPGQSLTLIATANQGSEATYESGFVIDKFPISRPNLTFSTLTVSNMSPEDSSIYLCSVDEGYGYTFGSGTRLTVV.

Ten or more counts support this clonotype. V and J are TRBV27 and TRBJ2-1; 9 positions agree with TRBD2. Unmatched junction bases numbered 4, after V lost 2 bases and J lost 8 bases. The CDR3 is 14 amino acids. Germline values: CDR1 MNHEY, CDR2 SMNVEV (reference sequence). CDR3 DNA: TGTGCCAGCAGTTTAGCGGGAGGGCGGGATGAGCAGTTCTTC. Encoded protein: CASSLAGGRDEQFF.